Presented here are 31 T cell receptor beta chains from one specimen sequenced in a study of naive and memory T cell subsets. Study-level points and caveats: Especially in CD8 cells, naive repertoires contained a few larger clonotypes, possibly CD45RA-re-expressing memory cells.

The beta constant-region primer was an equimolar mix of two oligonucleotides covering TRBC1 and TRBC2. Ligated cDNA was amplified by four rounds of PCR with nested alpha and beta constant-region primers and SP2. TCRdb recomputed calls from the UMI-ligation and nested PCR reads with MiXCR, one row per CDR3 protein. The data contain roughly 97,000 distinct CDR3 sequences, approximately 14% of them singletons. Their antigens are not known. Sequenced input: naive CD8+ T cells from blood. The receptors shown here come from a human donor in good health.

This clonotype has a handful of counts. The V call is TRBV9, the J call TRBJ1-1; a weak D match, TRBD1 (5 bases). Germline V gene sequence: CDR1 SGDLS, CDR2 YYNGEE. The CDR3 runs to 16 residues. V shed 0 bases and J shed 4 bases, with 16 bases lying between them. The CDR3 here is CASSVGTGTEGTEAFF. The CDR3 coding sequence is TGTGCCAGCAGCGTAGGGACCGGGACCGAGGGCACTGAAGCTTTCTTT.

This clonotype showed up just a few times. V usage is TRBV4-3 and J usage is TRBJ2-1; 11 nucleotides line up with TRBD1. The CDR3 contains 16 residues. Per the germline V gene, CDR1 is LGHNA and CDR2 is YSLEER. Germline trimming cut 4 bases from V and 8 bases from J; bases unmatched to any gene: 10. The CDR3: CASSRTGTGGVDEQFF. The CDR3 coding sequence is TGCGCCAGCAGCCGAACGGGGACAGGGGGAGTCGATGAGCAGTTCTTC.

The sample holds many counts of this clonotype. The chain has TRBV14 and TRBJ2-3; D is uncertain. V lost 3 bases and J lost 2, with 24 bases in between. Germline V CDR1 and CDR2: SGHDN, FVKESK. This CDR3 spans 19 amino acids. CDR3 region: CASSHRGASFGGTTDTQYF. DNA of the CDR3: TGTGCCAGCAGCCACCGAGGTGCATCATTTGGCGGTACCACAGATACGCAGTATTTT.

This clonotype was detected a few times. The chain joins TRBV29-1 to TRBJ2-1; TRBD2 aligns across 9 bases. The germline V gene encodes CDR1 SQVTM and CDR2 ANQGSEA. The CDR3 length is 15 residues. V lost 7 bases and J lost 2; bases outside the gene matches: 9. CDR3 nucleotide sequence: TGCAGCGGGGCTAGCGGGATGTCGGCCTACAATGAGCAGTTCTTC. It encodes CSGASGMSAYNEQFF.

This clonotype showed up just a few times. The chain carries TRBV11-3 and TRBJ2-2; the D gene is possibly TRBD2 (6 bases). CDR3 length: 12 residues. Germline-derived CDR1 and CDR2 are SGHNT and YENEEA. Trimming left V 5 bases short and J 7 bases short, with 8 bases between. The CDR3 sequence is CASSTGVGELFF. CDR3 bases: TGTGCCAGCAGCACGGGGGTCGGGGAGCTGTTTTTT.

The V and J genes are TRBV7-8 and TRBJ2-5; D gene uncertain. Germline V gene sequence: CDR1 SGHVS, CDR2 FQNEAQ. With 2 bases removed from V and 5 bases from J, the gap between germline ends came to 6 bases. The CDR3 has 12 amino acids. CDR3 coding DNA: TGTGCCAGCAGCTTATATTACGAGACCCAGTACTTC. Its translation is CASSLYYETQYF.

This clonotype was found a few times. V usage is TRBV27 and J usage is TRBJ1-6; D is unresolved. From germline, CDR1 is MNHEY and CDR2 SMNVEV (reference sequence). This CDR3 contains 15 residues. Trimming left V 6 bases short and J 7 bases short, with 16 bases between. In DNA, the CDR3 is TGTGCCAGCAGAGGCCGGCGCCGAGTGAATTCACCCCTCCACTTT. It translates to CASRGRRRVNSPLHF.

In its sample, this clonotype was seen many times. V usage is TRBV2 and J usage is TRBJ2-6; 8 nucleotides align to TRBD1. The CDR3 loop spans 21 amino acids. Unmatched junction bases numbered 22, after V lost 5 bases and J lost 4 bases. CDR1 is SNHLY, CDR2 FYNNEI, per germline. The CDR3 region has the DNA TGTGCCAGCAGTACACCTTTGACAGGGGTCGAAACTCCCTCCGGGGCCAACGTCCTGACTTTC. Translation: CASSTPLTGVETPSGANVLTF. The full variable domain, with the rest looked up from reference TRBV2 and TRBJ2-6, is EPEVTQTPSHQVTQMGQEVILRCVPISNHLYFYWYRQILGQKVEFLVSFYNNEISEKSEIFDDQFSVERPDGSNFTLKIRSTKLEDSAMYFCASSTPLTGVETPSGANVLTFGAGSRLTVL.

The rearrangement uses TRBV4-2 and TRBJ2-1, with 8 bases identical to TRBD1. From germline, CDR1 is LGHNA and CDR2 YNFKEQ. The CDR3 spans 14 residues. V shed 4 bases and J 6 bases; nucleotides not matched to a gene: 5. The CDR3 spells CASSLGTGSNEQFF. The CDR3 bases are TGTGCCAGCAGCCTCGGGACAGGATCCAATGAGCAGTTCTTC.

Ten or more counts support this clonotype. This chain joins TRBV7-6 and TRBJ2-1, with TRBD2 matching 11 bases. V was clipped by 1 base and J by 6 bases; unmatched bases: 8. CDR1 and CDR2 (germline): SGHVS, FNYEAQ. The CDR3 totals 17 residues. In DNA form, the CDR3 reads TGTGCCAGCAGCTTAGGCCTCAGACTAGCGGGACTCAATGAGCAGTTCTTC. Translated: CASSLGLRLAGLNEQFF.

The J gene is TRBJ1-5, the V gene TRBV2; D ambiguous. The germline V gene encodes CDR1 SNHLY and CDR2 FYNNEI. The CDR3 totals 13 residues. V was pared by 4 bases and J by 7 bases, with 11 bases between. Here the CDR3 DNA reads TGTGCCAGCAGTGGTCGCGGGATACAGCCCCAGCATTTT. Encoded protein: CASSGRGIQPQHF.

This clonotype was seen only a few times. This chain links TRBV2 with TRBJ2-5, with a weak D call TRBD2 (5 bases). CDR1 and CDR2 from the germline V gene are SNHLY and FYNNEI. CDR3 length equals 15 residues. V was trimmed by 8 bases and J by 5 bases, leaving 21 bases between them. This CDR3 reads CASLKDSRTGETQYF. The CDR3 DNA is TGTGCCAGCTTAAAGGACTCGAGGACTGGGGAGACCCAGTACTTC.

Written as DNA, the CDR3 is TGTGCCAGCAGAGGGACTAGCGGCTACGAGCAGTACTTC. It yields the protein CASRGTSGYEQYF. The chain recombines TRBV27 with TRBJ2-7; the match to TRBD2 covers 11 bases. CDR1 and CDR2 (germline): MNHEY, SMNVEV (reference sequence). This CDR3 contains 13 residues. V was clipped by 6 bases and J by 3 bases; unmatched bases: 1.

The V gene is TRBV5-6, the J gene TRBJ1-6, with D unresolved. The CDR3 covers 12 residues. Deletions cut 0 bases from V and 10 bases from J, with 5 bases between. Germline V gene lookup returns CDR1 SGHDT and CDR2 YYEEEE. The CDR3 sequence is CASSLGRSPLHF. The DNA for the CDR3 is TGTGCCAGCAGCTTGGGTAGGTCACCCCTCCACTTT.

In its sample, this clonotype was seen a few times. The V call is TRBV12-3 or TRBV12-4, the J call TRBJ2-3, with D unclear. V was cut by 2 bases and J by 3 bases, with 6 bases left in between. The CDR3 length is 13 residues. CDR3 loop: CASSLQRTDTQYF. The DNA of the CDR3 is TGTGCCAGCAGTTTACAGAGGACAGATACGCAGTATTTT.

This clonotype was recorded a few times. The chain has TRBV6-5 and TRBJ2-5, with 7 bases matching TRBD2. After removal of 6 bases from V and 3 bases from J, the junction contained 7 bases not matched to a gene. This CDR3 is 14 amino acids long. Per germline, CDR1 MNHEY and CDR2 SVGAGI. The CDR3 sequence: CASRTGLLEETQYF. DNA for the CDR3: TGTGCCAGCAGGACGGGACTACTCGAAGAGACCCAGTACTTC.

This clonotype was recorded many times. This sequence joins TRBV4-1 and TRBJ2-7; D ambiguous. Germline V lookup: CDR1 MGHRA, CDR2 YSYEKL. The ends were cut back, 0 bases at V and 1 base at J, with 13 bases in the middle. The length of the CDR3 is 16 residues. CDR3 in amino acids: CASSQDPGSLSYEQYF. The CDR3 DNA is TGCGCCAGCAGCCAAGATCCCGGCAGCTTATCCTACGAGCAGTACTTC.

This clonotype turned up a few times. The J gene is TRBJ2-7, the V gene TRBV9; D possibly corresponds to TRBD2 (6 bases). Trimming took 0 bases from V and 5 from J, leaving 15 bases between them. From germline, CDR1 is SGDLS and CDR2 YYNGEE. This CDR3 region has 15 residues. The CDR3 here is CASSVGGAGGNEQYF. The CDR3 DNA is TGTGCCAGCAGCGTAGGCGGGGCCGGAGGGAACGAGCAGTACTTC. The variable domain in full, completed from reference TRBV9 and TRBJ2-7, reads DSGVTQTPKHLITATGQRVTLRCSPRSGDLSVYWYQQSLDQGLQFLIQYYNGEERAKGNILERFSAQQFPDLHSELNLSSLELGDSALYFCASSVGGAGGNEQYFGPGTRLTVT.

The chain is built from TRBV30 and TRBJ2-7; possibly TRBD2 for D (6 bases). The length of the CDR3 is 13 residues. Germline V CDR1 and CDR2: GTSNPN, SVGIG (reference sequence). V was shortened by 8 bases and J by 0 bases, with 14 bases between the two germline ends. Here the CDR3 reads CAGTVGSSYEQYF. CDR3 DNA sequence: TGTGCCGGGACCGTCGGGAGCTCCTACGAGCAGTACTTC.

The sample holds many counts of this clonotype. This sequence joins TRBV7-2 and TRBJ2-1, with D perhaps given as TRBD1 or TRBD2 (5 bases each). CDR1 is SGHTA and CDR2 is FQGNSA in the germline V gene. Trimming took 5 bases from V and 7 from J, leaving 18 bases between them. The length of the CDR3 is 15 residues. This chain's CDR3 is CASSLRDGLLNEQFF. The CDR3 DNA is TGTGCCAGCAGCCTACGGGACGGCCTTTTGAATGAGCAGTTCTTC.

The chain uses TRBV20-1 and TRBJ1-2; possibly TRBD1 for D (5 bases). Trimming removed 2 bases from V and 6 bases from J, with 16 bases in between. This CDR3 has 14 residues. Looked up from germline, CDR1 is DFQATT and CDR2 is SNEGSKA (reference sequence). The chain's CDR3 is CSARITGSADGYTF. CDR3 sequence (DNA): TGCAGTGCTAGAATTACAGGCAGCGCAGATGGCTACACCTTC.

The chain couples TRBV20-1 to TRBJ2-5; D unclear. The CDR3 spans 14 residues. With 4 bases removed from V and 2 bases from J, the gap between germline ends came to 14 bases. CDR1 and CDR2 (germline): DFQATT, SNEGSKA (reference sequence). The CDR3 here is CSATFGRLQETQYF. In DNA, the CDR3 is TGCAGTGCTACCTTCGGGCGCCTTCAAGAGACCCAGTACTTC.

This clonotype has a handful of counts. The chain combines TRBV10-3 with TRBJ2-5, with 9 bases matching TRBD1. The CDR3 has 12 amino acids. CDR1 is ENHRY, CDR2 SYGVKD, per germline. Trimming cost V 10 bases and J 3 bases; bases outside gene matches: 3. The CDR3 region has the DNA TGTGCCACCCGGACAGGGGAAGAGACCCAGTACTTC. Translation gives CATRTGEETQYF.

The V call is TRBV18, the J call TRBJ2-5; D is perhaps TRBD1 (5 bases). The germline CDR1 and CDR2 sequences are KGHSH and LQKENI. The CDR3 runs 14 residues. The V gene lost 5 bases and the J gene lost 3 bases, with 13 bases spanning the gap. DNA for the CDR3: TGTGCCAGCTCAGCTAGTGGGGCAGAAGAGACCCAGTACTTC. Protein: CASSASGAEETQYF. Drawing the rest from reference TRBV18 and TRBJ2-5, the complete variable domain is NAGVMQNPRHLVRRRGQEARLRCSPMKGHSHVYWYRQLPEEGLKFMVYLQKENIIDESGMPKERFSAEFPKEGPSILRIQQVVRGDSAAYFCASSASGAEETQYFGPGTRLLVL.

In its sample, this clonotype was seen many times. This sequence joins TRBV20-1 and TRBJ2-5; 10 bases agree with TRBD2. Germline V gene lookup returns CDR1 DFQATT and CDR2 SNEGSKA (reference sequence). The CDR3 has 13 amino acids. V shed 3 bases, J shed 5 bases, and the junction held 3 bases outside the gene matches. The CDR3 DNA follows: TGCAGTGCTAGTCTAGCGGGGGCTGAGACCCAGTACTTC. This encodes CSASLAGAETQYF.

This clonotype was observed a few times. The J gene is TRBJ2-1, the V gene TRBV2, with TRBD2 matching over 8 bases. This CDR3 is built from 15 residues. The germline CDR1 and CDR2 sequences are SNHLY and FYNNEI. V dropped 5 bases and J dropped 0; count of bases not matched to a gene: 3. CDR3 coding DNA: TGTGCCAGCAGTAAGGGACTAGGCTCCTACAATGAGCAGTTCTTC. Translated, it gives CASSKGLGSYNEQFF.

A few counts support this clonotype. The rearrangement links TRBV25-1 to TRBJ2-7; D is perhaps TRBD1 (6 bases). The V and J ends lost 1 base and 5 bases respectively, with 9 bases between them. Germline values: CDR1 MGHDK, CDR2 SYGVNS. There are 13 residues in the CDR3. The CDR3: CASSEFGGHEQYF. The CDR3 region has the DNA TGTGCCAGCAGTGAATTTGGGGGCCACGAGCAGTACTTC.

This clonotype has a handful of counts. The chain combines TRBV23-1 with TRBJ2-7, with D maybe TRBD1 (6 bases). TRBV23-1 is treated as an ORF (open reading frame) with a function not yet certain. With 9 bases removed from V and 3 bases from J, the gap between germline ends came to 21 bases. The length of the CDR3 is 15 residues. The CDR3 coding sequence is TGCGCCAGTAGGGTTGGGACATCAGGAAACTACGAGCAGTACTTC. Its translation: CASRVGTSGNYEQYF.

This clonotype appeared a few times. This sequence joins TRBV30 and TRBJ2-7; maybe TRBD2 (6 bases). Germline assignment: CDR1 GTSNPN and CDR2 SVGIG (reference sequence). CDR3 length: 15 amino acids. V lost 0 bases, J lost 4 bases, and 16 bases lay in between. CDR3 region: CAWSVGSGWGYEQYF. Written as DNA, the CDR3 is TGTGCCTGGAGTGTAGGTAGCGGATGGGGGTACGAGCAGTACTTC.

This clonotype was seen a few times. V and J are TRBV4-3 and TRBJ2-7; TRBD2 might be the D (5 bases). With 1 base removed from V and 3 bases from J, the gap between germline ends came to 10 bases. This CDR3 contains 14 residues. Germline assignment: CDR1 LGHNA and CDR2 YSLEER. This chain's CDR3 is CASSQGEGNYEQYF. The CDR3 DNA follows: TGCGCCAGCAGCCAAGGCGAGGGTAACTACGAGCAGTACTTC.

This clonotype was seen more than once but under ten times. The chain joins TRBV4-3 to TRBJ2-3, with no clear D. Germline CDR1 and CDR2: LGHNA and YSLEER. CDR3 length: 13 residues. Trimming removed 4 bases at V and 1 base at J, with 6 bases between. CDR3 DNA: TGCGCCAGCAGCCCTAGTCGCACAGATACGCAGTATTTT. This codes for CASSPSRTDTQYF.